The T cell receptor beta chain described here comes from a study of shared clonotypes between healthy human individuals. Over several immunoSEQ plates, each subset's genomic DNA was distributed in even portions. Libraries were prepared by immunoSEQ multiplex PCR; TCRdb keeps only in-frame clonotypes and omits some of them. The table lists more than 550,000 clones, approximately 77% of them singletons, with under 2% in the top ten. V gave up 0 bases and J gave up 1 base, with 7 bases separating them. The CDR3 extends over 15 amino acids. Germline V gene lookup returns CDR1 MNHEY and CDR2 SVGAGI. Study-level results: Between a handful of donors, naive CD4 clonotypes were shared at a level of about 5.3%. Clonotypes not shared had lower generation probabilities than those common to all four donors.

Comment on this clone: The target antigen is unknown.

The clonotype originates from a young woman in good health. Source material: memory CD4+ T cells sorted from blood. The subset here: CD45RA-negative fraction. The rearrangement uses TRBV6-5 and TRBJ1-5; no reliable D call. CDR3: CASSYSRESNQPQHF. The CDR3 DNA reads TGTGCCAGCAGTTACTCGAGGGAGAGCAATCAGCCCCAGCATTTT.